What follows are 26 T cell receptor beta chains derived from one specimen sequenced in a study of identical twins (dated by TCRdb to about 2016). The library was produced with 5' RACE. The listed sequencing device is Illumina HiSeq 2000. TCRdb reprocessing: public reads trimmed at Q25 with fastp, clones called with MiXCR, in-frame beta chains kept. Rows are unified per CDR3 protein, each entry keeping the most common DNA and genes. Within this sample are 650,000 to 800,000 distinct CDR3 sequences, with about 9.4% of them counted one time only. The top ten clones comprise around 0.98% of the sample. This sample was shared with a second study, whose subject was yellow fever vaccine responses in identical twins.

Sequencing was carried out using PBMCs. The receptors originated from a woman younger than 35 in good health.

This clonotype was observed a few times. The chain combines TRBV21-1 with TRBJ2-7; the DNA was not compared with TRBD1, the D call given in the table. TRBV21-1 is a pseudogene. The CDR3 is 17 residues long. The CDR3 nucleotides read TGTGCCAGCACCTTCCCCGAGTGGGCGAAAAGCTCCTACGAGCAGTACTTC. It is translated as CASTFPEWAKSSYEQYF.

This clonotype was detected a few times. This rearrangement joins TRBV29-1 to TRBJ1-1; no clear D gene. V lost 2 bases and J 13 bases, leaving 17 bases between the germline ends. Germline-derived CDR1 and CDR2 are SQVTM and ANQGSEA. The CDR3 spans 12 residues. This chain's CDR3 is CSVEYGSGWGFF. As DNA, the CDR3 is TGCAGCGTTGAATATGGGTCGGGGTGGGGTTTCTTT.

The chain carries TRBV7-2 and TRBJ2-1, with D perhaps matching TRBD2 (6 bases). This CDR3 region has 15 residues. V dropped 5 bases and J dropped 3 bases, with 14 bases sitting between them. Germline V gene lookup returns CDR1 SGHTA and CDR2 FQGNSA. CDR3: CASSPTGLNYNEQFF. The CDR3 coding sequence is TGTGCCAGCAGCCCCACGGGACTGAACTACAATGAGCAGTTCTTC.

This clonotype was counted a few times. CDR3 bases: TGTGCCGTGTCACGGGGGGGCACCGGGGAGCTGTTTTTT. It specifies CAVSRGGTGELFF. The chain combines TRBV10-3 with TRBJ2-2; 8 bases fit TRBD2. Unmatched junction bases numbered 6, after V lost 11 bases and J lost 4 bases. The germline V gene encodes CDR1 ENHRY and CDR2 SYGVKD. CDR3 length: 13 amino acids.

The chain recombines TRBV7-2 with TRBJ2-1, with D unresolved. The CDR3 consists of 13 residues. Per the germline V gene, CDR1 is SGHTA and CDR2 is FQGNSA. Trimming took off 2 bases at V and 14 bases at J, with 16 bases between the two ends. The CDR3 coding sequence is TGTGCCAGCAGCTTAATGACCCCAACGAATGAGTTCTTC. Amino acids: CASSLMTPTNEFF.

This clonotype was seen many times. The genes are TRBV27 and TRBJ2-1, with 9 bases lining up with TRBD2. Germline CDR1 and CDR2: MNHEY and SMNVEV (reference sequence). This CDR3 spans 16 amino acids. Losses at the gene ends were 5 bases for V and 7 bases for J; bases not matched to a gene: 12. The CDR3 is CASSPIAGDKENEQFF. CDR3 in DNA: TGTGCCAGCAGTCCAATAGCGGGAGATAAGGAGAATGAGCAGTTCTTC.

The V call is TRBV5-6, the J call TRBJ2-1, with a tentative D call TRBD1 (6 bases). The length of the CDR3 is 16 residues. Trimming pared 2 bases from V and 9 bases from J, leaving 21 bases between. In germline, CDR1 is SGHDT, CDR2 YYEEEE. The CDR3 DNA follows: TGTGCCAGCAGCTTCCCCTCACCACAGGGAGTCGGTGAGCAGTTCTTC. Translating it yields CASSFPSPQGVGEQFF. The variable domain in full, completed from reference TRBV5-6 and TRBJ2-1, reads DAGVTQSPTHLIKTRGQQVTLRCSPKSGHDTVSWYQQALGQGPQFIFQYYEEEERQRGNFPDRFSGHQFPNYSSELNVNALLLGDSALYLCASSFPSPQGVGEQFFGPGTRLTVL.

This clonotype was picked up a small number of times. This chain connects TRBV7-6 to TRBJ1-1; D ambiguous. Between the trimmed V and J ends, which lost 4 bases and 4 bases, there was a span of 19 bases. CDR1 is SGHVS, CDR2 FNYEAQ, per germline. The CDR3 spans 16 residues. The CDR3 nucleotides read TGTGCCAGCAGCTACCGGGCCGGTGCGGGTAGCACTGAAGCTTTCTTT. Protein sequence: CASSYRAGAGSTEAFF.

In its sample, this clonotype was seen a few times. The J gene is TRBJ2-7, the V gene TRBV6-5, with D possibly being TRBD2 (6 bases). Trimming removed 2 bases from V and 3 bases from J, with 11 bases in between. Germline CDR1 and CDR2: MNHEY and SVGAGI. The CDR3 is 14 amino acids. This CDR3 reads CASSYGDSVYEQYF. The CDR3 nucleotides are TGTGCCAGCAGTTACGGGGACTCAGTCTACGAGCAGTACTTC.

This clonotype was counted between two and nine times. This sequence joins TRBV5-6 and TRBJ2-7, with D possibly matching TRBD1 (6 bases). Between the trimmed V and J ends, which lost 4 bases and 2 bases, there was a span of 19 bases. The CDR3 covers 16 residues. Germline-derived CDR1 and CDR2 are SGHDT and YYEEEE. The CDR3 coding sequence is TGTGCCAGCAGCCCCGAGACAGGCCTGGGGGCCTACGAGCAGTACTTC. Residues: CASSPETGLGAYEQYF.

The chain carries TRBV20-1 and TRBJ2-1; 10 bases are a match to TRBD2. The CDR3 totals 20 residues. The V gene's germline CDR1 is DFQATT and CDR2 SNEGSKA (reference sequence). The junction had 21 bases not matched to a gene; V was cut back by 0 bases and J by 7 bases. The CDR3 spells CSARDLQISSGSMVGNEQFF. The CDR3 DNA is TGCAGTGCTAGAGATCTGCAAATTTCTAGCGGGAGTATGGTTGGGAATGAGCAGTTCTTC.

At least ten counts were recorded for this clonotype. The chain recombines TRBV5-1 with TRBJ2-1; D perhaps matches TRBD2 (7 bases). The CDR3 covers 14 residues. Germline lookup yields CDR1 SGHRS and CDR2 YFSETQ. V was trimmed by 7 bases and J by 8 bases, leaving 19 bases between them. The CDR3 DNA reads TGCGCCAGCGGGAAGGGGGGGCCTCAGGATGAGCAGTTCTTC. As protein: CASGKGGPQDEQFF. Supplemented by reference TRBV5-1 and TRBJ2-1, the full variable domain reads KAGVTQTPRYLIKTRGQQVTLSCSPISGHRSVSWYQQTPGQGLQFLFEYFSETQRNKGNFPGRFSGRQFSNSRSEMNVSTLELGDSALYLCASGKGGPQDEQFFGPGTRLTVL.

This clonotype was found many times. This rearrangement joins TRBV3-1 to TRBJ1-1; D ambiguous. The CDR3 consists of 16 residues. The germline CDR1 and CDR2 sequences are LGHDT and YNNKEL (reference sequence). V was shortened by 2 bases and J by 1 base, with 14 bases between the two germline ends. CDR3 region: CASSQMGSLGNTEAFF. CDR3 in DNA: TGTGCCAGCAGCCAAATGGGGTCCTTAGGGAACACTGAAGCTTTCTTT.

This rearrangement joins TRBV11-3 to TRBJ2-7; D might be TRBD1 or TRBD2, each matching 5 bases. This CDR3 comprises 16 residues. V was shortened by 5 bases and J by 2 bases, with 19 bases between the two germline ends. Germline CDR1 and CDR2: SGHNT and YENEEA. The CDR3 DNA reads TGTGCCAGCAGCCACCGGCAGGGAGAACGTGCCTACGAGCAGTACTTC. It encodes CASSHRQGERAYEQYF.

The rearrangement links TRBV6-2 or TRBV6-3 to TRBJ2-7, with 8 nucleotides matching TRBD2. V shed 4 bases, J shed 1 base, and the junction held 6 bases outside the gene matches. Per germline, CDR1 MNHEY and CDR2 SVGEGT. The CDR3 has 15 residues. The CDR3 DNA reads TGTGCCAGCAGTTTAAGCGGGGGACGTTCCTACGAGCAGTACTTC. Translating it yields CASSLSGGRSYEQYF.

The chain recombines TRBV6-6 with TRBJ2-1; 7 bases align to TRBD1. After removal of 6 bases from V and 9 bases from J, the junction contained 5 bases not matched to a gene. Per germline, CDR1 MNHNY and CDR2 SVGAGI (reference sequence). The CDR3 is made up of 12 amino acids. Written as DNA, the CDR3 is TGTGCCAGCAGAGGACAGGTTGTTGAGCAGTTCTTC. It yields the protein CASRGQVVEQFF.

The DNA of the CDR3 is TGTGCCAGCAGCCAAGACAATAGCTGGACTTACGAGCAGTACTTC. Protein product: CASSQDNSWTYEQYF. The J gene is TRBJ2-7, the V gene TRBV4-2; tentatively, D is TRBD2 (5 bases). V dropped 0 bases and J dropped 4 bases, with 13 bases sitting between them. The germline CDR1 and CDR2 sequences are LGHNA and YNFKEQ. This CDR3 has 15 amino acids.

As regards this clonotype: A read error may explain this, as a much larger clone is one base away. The chain links TRBV6-1 to TRBJ2-7, with 9 bases that match TRBD2. The length of the CDR3 is 14 residues. The germline gives CDR1 MNHNS, CDR2 SASEGT. J was trimmed by 2 bases and V by 4 bases; bases with no gene match: 3. The CDR3 coding sequence is TGTGCCAGCAGTGTAGCGGGGGAGGCCTACGAGCAGTACTTC. Its protein product is CASSVAGEAYEQYF.

This clonotype was recorded a few times. This chain joins TRBV4-2 and TRBJ2-5; D not resolved. The CDR3 is 13 amino acids. Germline V gene lookup returns CDR1 LGHNA and CDR2 YNFKEQ. Trimming took 0 bases from V and 7 from J, leaving 9 bases between them. The DNA for the CDR3 is TGTGCCAGCAGCCAAGAGGTCTCGGGGACCCAGTACTTC. It is translated as CASSQEVSGTQYF.

There are a few counts of this clonotype. The chain couples TRBV6-1 to TRBJ2-7; D ambiguous. This CDR3 has 12 amino acids. With 5 bases removed from V and 6 bases from J, the gap between germline ends came to 11 bases. Per germline, CDR1 MNHNS and CDR2 SASEGT. CDR3 sequence reads: CASSKARSEQYF. DNA of the CDR3: TGTGCCAGCAGTAAGGCGAGGAGCGAGCAGTACTTC.

V and J are TRBV29-1 and TRBJ2-7; D is perhaps TRBD2 (5 bases). Germline CDR1 reads SQVTM; CDR2 reads ANQGSEA. There are 13 residues in the CDR3. Trimming stripped 4 bases from V and 0 bases from J, with 10 bases between. CDR3 residues: CSVARTDSYEQYF. The CDR3 nucleotides are TGCAGCGTTGCCCGGACTGACTCCTACGAGCAGTACTTC.

In this sample, this clonotype turned up many times. V is TRBV28 and J is TRBJ2-7; D call uncertain. The CDR3 consists of 12 residues. Trimming left V 3 bases short and J 3 bases short, with 6 bases between. Germline values: CDR1 MDHEN, CDR2 SYDVKM. CDR3 DNA: TGTGCCAGCAGTTTTCAGAACTACGAGCAGTACTTC. Amino acids: CASSFQNYEQYF.

This clonotype was counted a few times. V is TRBV15 and J is TRBJ2-2, with 7 bases lining up with TRBD2. The CDR3 loop spans 16 amino acids. V lost 5 bases, J lost 3 bases, and 9 bases stayed unmatched. Per the germline V gene, CDR1 is LNHNV and CDR2 is YYDKDF (reference sequence). In nucleotides, the CDR3 is TGTGCCACCAGCGCCTCTGGGGGGGGGGACACCGGGGAGCTGTTTTTT. Translating gives CATSASGGGDTGELFF.

V usage is TRBV6-6 and J usage is TRBJ2-1, with D perhaps given as TRBD1 or TRBD2 (5 bases each). CDR1 and CDR2 (germline): MNHNY, SVGAGI (reference sequence). The CDR3 length is 12 residues. V lost 8 bases and J lost 3, with 8 bases in between. The CDR3 is CASGGFYNEQFF. The CDR3 bases are TGTGCCAGCGGGGGTTTCTACAATGAGCAGTTCTTC.

Many counts were recorded for this clonotype. The chain combines TRBV7-2 with TRBJ2-2, with D tentatively TRBD1 (6 bases). V was clipped by 4 bases and J by 1 base, with 7 bases between them. CDR3 length: 14 residues. The germline gives CDR1 SGHTA, CDR2 FQGNSA. CDR3 sequence reads: CASSSGENTGELFF. In DNA form, the CDR3 reads TGTGCCAGCAGCTCAGGGGAGAACACCGGGGAGCTGTTTTTT.

This clonotype appeared a few times. The gene calls are TRBV2 and TRBJ1-5, with D unclear. Per the germline V gene, CDR1 is SNHLY and CDR2 is FYNNEI. Trimming cost V 3 bases and J 4 bases, with 7 bases left between them. The CDR3 sequence is 13 residues long. The DNA for the CDR3 is TGTGCCAGCAGTGACAGACTTAATCAGCCCCAGCATTTT. This encodes CASSDRLNQPQHF.